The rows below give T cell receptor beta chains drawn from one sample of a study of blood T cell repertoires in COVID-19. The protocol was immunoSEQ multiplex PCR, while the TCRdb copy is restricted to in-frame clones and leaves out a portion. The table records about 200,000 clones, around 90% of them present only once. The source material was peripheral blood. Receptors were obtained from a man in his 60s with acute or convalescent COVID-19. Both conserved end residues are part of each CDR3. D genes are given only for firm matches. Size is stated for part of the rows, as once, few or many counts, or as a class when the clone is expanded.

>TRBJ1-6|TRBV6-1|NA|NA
CASSEGGRINSPLHF
TGTGCCAGCAGTGAGGGCGGGCGGATTAATTCACCCCTCCACTTT
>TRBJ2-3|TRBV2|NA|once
CASRRQDYTDTQYF
TGTGCCAGCAGACGACAGGATTACACAGATACGCAGTATTTT
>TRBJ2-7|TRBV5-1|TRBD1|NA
CASSITGGREQYF
TGCGCCAGCAGCATAACAGGGGGCCGCGAGCAGTACTTC
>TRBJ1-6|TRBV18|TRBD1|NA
CASSRDSTNSPLHF
TGTGCCAGCTCACGGGACAGTACTAATTCACCCCTCCACTTT
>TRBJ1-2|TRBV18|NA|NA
CASSPNTGRDGYTF
TGTGCCAGCTCACCGAACACGGGCAGGGATGGCTACACCTTC
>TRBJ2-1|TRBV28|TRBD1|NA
CASSLGQGREFF
TGTGCCAGCAGTCTCGGACAGGGGAGGGAGTTCTTC
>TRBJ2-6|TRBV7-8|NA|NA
CASSLSGSGANVLTF
TGTGCCAGCAGCTTATCGGGCTCTGGGGCCAACGTCCTGACTTTC
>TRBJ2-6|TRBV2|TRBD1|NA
CASSETRDSSGANVLTF
TGTGCCAGCAGTGAAACCCGGGACAGCTCTGGGGCCAACGTCCTGACTTTC
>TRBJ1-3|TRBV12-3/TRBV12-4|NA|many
CASSSQGNTIYF
TGTGCCAGCAGTTCCCAGGGAAACACCATATATTTT
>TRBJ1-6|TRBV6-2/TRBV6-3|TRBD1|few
CASSDTGGASPLHF
TGTGCCAGCAGCGATACAGGGGGCGCTTCACCCCTCCACTTT
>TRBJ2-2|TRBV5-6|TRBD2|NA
CASRPPGTSGAGELFF
TGTGCCAGCAGACCCCCCGGGACTAGCGGGGCCGGGGAGCTGTTTTTT
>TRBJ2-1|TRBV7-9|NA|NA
CASSLRLASSYNEQFF
TGTGCCAGCAGCTTACGCCTGGCAAGCTCCTACAATGAGCAGTTCTTC
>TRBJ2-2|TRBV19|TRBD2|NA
CATRTSGGGELFF
TGTGCCACCCGGACTAGCGGGGGCGGGGAGCTGTTTTTT
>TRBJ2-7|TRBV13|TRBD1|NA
CASSGGTGLPYEQYF
TGTGCCAGCAGCGGAGGGACAGGGCTCCCCTACGAGCAGTACTTC
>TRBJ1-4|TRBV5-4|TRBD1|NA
CASSPGQGQEKLFF
TGTGCCAGCAGCCCCGGACAGGGGCAAGAAAAACTGTTTTTT
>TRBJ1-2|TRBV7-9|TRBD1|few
CASSPPRDRAIRGYTF
TGTGCCAGCAGTCCACCTAGGGACAGGGCAATCCGGGGCTACACCTTC
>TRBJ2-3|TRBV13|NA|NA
CASSQIARRDTQYF
TGTGCCAGCAGCCAGATTGCTCGGCGGGATACGCAGTATTTT
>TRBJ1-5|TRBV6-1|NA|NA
CASSESDITPNQPQHF
TGTGCCAGCAGTGAATCTGACATCACCCCCAATCAGCCCCAGCATTTT
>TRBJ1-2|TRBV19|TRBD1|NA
CASSYRGQGNGYTF
TGTGCCAGTAGCTACAGGGGACAGGGGAACGGCTACACCTTC
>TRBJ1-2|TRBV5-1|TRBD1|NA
CASAAGTGGAYGYTF
TGCGCCAGCGCCGCCGGGACAGGGGGCGCCTATGGCTACACCTTC
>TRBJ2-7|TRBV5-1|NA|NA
CASSQDTAYEQYF
TGCGCCAGCAGCCAGGACACCGCTTACGAGCAGTACTTC
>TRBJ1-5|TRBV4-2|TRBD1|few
CASSQGTGLGQPQHF
TGTGCCAGCAGCCAAGGGACAGGGTTGGGACAGCCCCAGCATTTT
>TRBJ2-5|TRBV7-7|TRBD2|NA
CASGHMGRGQETQYF
TGTGCCAGCGGCCATATGGGGAGGGGCCAAGAGACCCAGTACTTC
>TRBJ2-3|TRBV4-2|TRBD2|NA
CASSLLRTSGGPGGETQYF
TGTGCCAGCAGCCTACTTAGGACTAGCGGGGGCCCCGGGGGGGAAACGCAGTATTTT
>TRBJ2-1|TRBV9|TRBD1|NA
CASSVALQRTGRSYNEQFF
TGTGCCAGCAGCGTAGCCCTCCAAAGGACAGGGCGGTCCTACAATGAGCAGTTCTTC
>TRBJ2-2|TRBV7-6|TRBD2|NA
CASSLGSGTTYTGELFF
TGTGCCAGCAGCTTAGGATCCGGGACTACTTACACCGGGGAGCTGTTTTTT
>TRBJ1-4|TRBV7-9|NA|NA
CASSPRPFEKLFF
TGTGCCAGCAGTCCCAGGCCATTCGAAAAACTGTTTTTT
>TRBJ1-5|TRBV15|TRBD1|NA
CATSRADRLNQPQHF
TGTGCCACCAGCAGAGCGGACAGGCTGAATCAGCCCCAGCATTTT
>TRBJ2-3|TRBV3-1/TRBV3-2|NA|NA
CASSQALAGTQYF
TGTGCCAGCAGCCAAGCTCTAGCCGGTACGCAGTATTTT
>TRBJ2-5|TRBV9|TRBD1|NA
CASSAGQGKETQYF
TGTGCCAGCAGCGCCGGACAGGGCAAAGAGACCCAGTACTTC
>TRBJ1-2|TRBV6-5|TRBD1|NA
CASSRTGWAYGYTF
TGTGCCAGCAGCAGGACAGGGTGGGCCTATGGCTACACCTTC